Presented here are 32 T cell receptor beta chains from one specimen sequenced in a study of beta chain features in type 1 diabetes. TCRB transcripts that were expressed got sequenced, as all of the isolated RNA had been reverse transcribed. Only in-frame clones appear in the TCRdb table, and some are missing; sequencing was by immunoSEQ multiplex PCR. The sample has a few hundred thousand clones, about 25% seen once. Sequences were obtained from central memory CD4+ T cells from blood. The receptors here all came from a young man in good health.

The V gene is TRBV30, the J gene TRBJ1-5; the D is unclear. Germline values: CDR1 GTSNPN, CDR2 SVGIG (reference sequence). Trimming left V 0 bases short and J 7 bases short, with 7 bases between. The CDR3 consists of 12 residues. CDR3 nucleotides: TGTGCCTGGAGTGTACATGAGCAGCCCCAGCATTTT. Encoded protein: CAWSVHEQPQHF.

The rearrangement links TRBV7-2 to TRBJ2-1, with D possibly being TRBD1 (6 bases). The CDR3 totals 13 residues. Germline V lookup: CDR1 SGHTA, CDR2 FQGNSA. Trimming took 5 bases from V and 4 from J, leaving 9 bases between them. The CDR3 nucleotides are TGTGCCAGCAGCATGGACAGTTACAATGAGCAGTTCTTC. Protein sequence: CASSMDSYNEQFF.

This clone has a handful of counts. CDR3 sequence: CASSERTGLGEKLFF. The CDR3 DNA reads TGCGCCAGCAGCGAGCGGACAGGGTTAGGCGAAAAACTGTTTTTT. The chain joins TRBV5-1 to TRBJ1-4; 8 bases map to TRBD1. CDR1 SGHRS and CDR2 YFSETQ come from the germline V gene. The CDR3 spans 15 residues. Germline trimming cut 4 bases from V and 8 bases from J; bases unmatched to any gene: 10.

V gene TRBV19 combines with J gene TRBJ1-2; D may be TRBD1 (5 bases). Per the germline V gene, CDR1 is LNHDA and CDR2 is SQIVND (reference sequence). The length of the CDR3 is 13 residues. Trimming stripped 7 bases from V and 5 bases from J, with 14 bases between. The CDR3: CASTSRGPYGYTF. CDR3 nucleotides: TGTGCCAGTACCTCCCGGGGACCTTATGGCTACACCTTC.

The table lists this clone with a few counts. The V and J genes are TRBV28 and TRBJ1-5; TRBD1 matches 7 bases. J lost 0 bases, V lost 6 bases, and 5 bases had no gene match. Germline values: CDR1 MDHEN, CDR2 SYDVKM. The CDR3 is made up of 15 amino acids. Written as DNA, the CDR3 is TGTGCCAGCAGCGACAGGGCTTTTAGCAATCAGCCCCAGCATTTT. Its translation: CASSDRAFSNQPQHF.

The chain is built from TRBV30 and TRBJ2-1; D may correspond to TRBD1 or TRBD2 (5 bases each). V was clipped by 5 bases and J by 12 bases, with 14 bases between them. Per germline, CDR1 GTSNPN and CDR2 SVGIG (reference sequence). This CDR3 is 11 amino acids long. The CDR3, as DNA: TGTGCCTGGGGGTCCCGGGACGCGCAGTTCTTC. It encodes CAWGSRDAQFF.

This clone was recorded a few times. The CDR3 region is CASSGSDQETQYF. The CDR3 coding sequence is TGCGCCAGCAGCGGGTCAGACCAAGAGACCCAGTACTTC. The V call is TRBV5-1, the J call TRBJ2-5; D ambiguous. Per the germline V gene, CDR1 is SGHRS and CDR2 is YFSETQ. Trimming removed 4 bases at V and 0 bases at J, with 7 bases between. The CDR3 sequence is 13 residues long. Full variable domain (outside the CDR3, taken from reference TRBV5-1 and TRBJ2-5): KAGVTQTPRYLIKTRGQQVTLSCSPISGHRSVSWYQQTPGQGLQFLFEYFSETQRNKGNFPGRFSGRQFSNSRSEMNVSTLELGDSALYLCASSGSDQETQYFGPGTRLLVL.

In its sample, this clone was seen a few times. J is TRBJ2-5 and V is TRBV13, with D tentatively TRBD1 (6 bases). Germline values: CDR1 PRHDT, CDR2 FYEKMQ (reference sequence). The V and J ends lost 5 bases and 2 bases respectively, with 15 bases between them. This CDR3 region has 15 residues. CDR3 DNA sequence: TGTGCCAGCAGCGACAGGTTTGGGGCACAAGAGACCCAGTACTTC. Encoded protein: CASSDRFGAQETQYF.

This clone was seen more than once but under ten times. CDR3 loop: CASSLNGAEYF. The CDR3 nucleotides are TGCGCCAGCAGCTTGAACGGCGCCGAGTATTTT. The chain is built from TRBV5-1 and TRBJ2-3; D remains ambiguous. CDR1 and CDR2 (germline): SGHRS, YFSETQ. V lost 1 base and J 13 bases, leaving 10 bases between the germline ends. This CDR3 has 11 amino acids.

The chain recombines TRBV6-1 with TRBJ1-5; D remains ambiguous. Trimming removed 2 bases from V and 13 bases from J, with 6 bases in between. This CDR3 spans 10 amino acids. Germline-derived CDR1 and CDR2 are MNHNS and SASEGT. The CDR3 here is CASSELSQHF. For the CDR3, the DNA is TGTGCCAGCAGTGAACTATCTCAGCATTTT.

This clone was seen once. V usage is TRBV7-2 and J usage is TRBJ2-1; D ambiguous. Trimming shortened V by 0 bases and J by 7 bases, and 10 bases separated the two germline ends. CDR3 size: 14 residues. In germline, CDR1 is SGHTA, CDR2 FQGNSA. Here the CDR3 DNA reads TGTGCCAGCAGCTTAGCGAATTTCCAAAATGAGCAGTTCTTC. It codes for CASSLANFQNEQFF.

This clone was recorded a few times. V gene TRBV6-5 combines with J gene TRBJ1-1, with D perhaps matching TRBD1 (5 bases). Germline V lookup: CDR1 MNHEY, CDR2 SVGAGI. The CDR3 contains 15 residues. V was trimmed by 6 bases and J by 1 base, leaving 15 bases between them. This chain's CDR3 is CASSLSRGGNTEAFF. The CDR3 coding sequence is TGTGCCAGCAGCCTTAGTCGGGGGGGGAACACTGAAGCTTTCTTT.

This clone was recorded a few times. The chain joins TRBV15 to TRBJ2-5, with D tentatively TRBD2 (6 bases). V shed 1 base and J shed 1 base, with 10 bases lying between them. From germline, CDR1 is LNHNV and CDR2 YYDKDF (reference sequence). The CDR3 contains 15 residues. CDR3 coding DNA: TGTGCCACCAGCAGAGCGGGGGTTAGCCAAGAGACCCAGTACTTC. As protein: CATSRAGVSQETQYF.

This chain joins TRBV14 and TRBJ2-1; no clear D gene. Germline assignment: CDR1 SGHDN and CDR2 FVKESK. Deletions cut 4 bases from V and 7 bases from J, with 11 bases between. The length of the CDR3 is 13 residues. The CDR3 DNA follows: TGTGCCAGCAGCCTGGCACTTAGGAATGAGCAGTTCTTC. Residues: CASSLALRNEQFF. The variable domain in full, completed from reference TRBV14 and TRBJ2-1, reads EAGVTQFPSHSVIEKGQTVTLRCDPISGHDNLYWYRRVMGKEIKFLLHFVKESKQDESGMPNNRFLAERTGGTYSTLKVQPAELEDSGVYFCASSLALRNEQFFGPGTRLTVL.

This clone was seen a handful of times. The rearrangement uses TRBV7-9 and TRBJ1-4; D not certain. Trimming took 2 bases from V and 5 from J, leaving 9 bases between them. Germline loops: CDR1 SEHNR, CDR2 FQNEAQ (reference sequence). The CDR3 runs 14 residues. The CDR3 loop reads CASSLNSLNEKLFF. The CDR3 DNA sequence: TGTGCCAGCAGCTTAAACAGTCTCAATGAAAAACTGTTTTTT.

This clone was observed a few times. This chain connects TRBV6-5 to TRBJ2-3; maybe TRBD2 (5 bases). V was shortened by 5 bases and J by 0 bases, with 12 bases between the two germline ends. From germline, CDR1 is MNHEY and CDR2 SVGAGI. This CDR3 comprises 15 residues. CDR3 region: CASSPQGGSTDTQYF. CDR3 nucleotides: TGTGCCAGCAGTCCCCAAGGCGGGAGCACAGATACGCAGTATTTT.

The chain couples TRBV5-1 to TRBJ2-3, with D unresolved. Germline V gene lookup returns CDR1 SGHRS and CDR2 YFSETQ. The CDR3 has 14 residues. Trimming stripped 3 bases from V and 2 bases from J, with 10 bases between. For the CDR3, the DNA is TGCGCCAGCAGCTGGGGTGGGGTCACAGATACGCAGTATTTT. Protein: CASSWGGVTDTQYF.

The chain uses TRBV6-6 and TRBJ2-1; D is unclear. CDR1 is MNHNY, CDR2 SVGAGI, per germline (reference sequence). The V end lost 6 bases, the J end lost 3 bases, and 15 bases lay between the germline ends. This CDR3 comprises 15 residues. The DNA of the CDR3 is TGTGCCAGCAGACACCGGGCCCTCATCTACAATGAGCAGTTCTTC. Encoded protein: CASRHRALIYNEQFF.

This rearrangement joins TRBV19 to TRBJ1-4; the D gene is possibly TRBD1 (5 bases). Trimming removed 8 bases from V and 8 bases from J, with 15 bases in between. The CDR3 runs to 13 residues. The germline V gene has CDR1 LNHDA and CDR2 SQIVND (reference sequence). CDR3 nucleotides: TGTGCCAGTTCTGGGACCGTGGGGGAAAAACTGTTTTTT. Encoded protein: CASSGTVGEKLFF.

This clone was observed a handful of times. V and J are TRBV7-8 and TRBJ2-1, with 10 bases fitting TRBD1. The V gene's germline CDR1 is SGHVS and CDR2 FQNEAQ. The ends lost 2 bases at V and 9 bases at J; junction bases unmatched: 4. This CDR3 spans 14 amino acids. The CDR3: CASSLFDRGLEQFF. The DNA of the CDR3 is TGTGCCAGCAGCTTATTCGACAGGGGGCTTGAGCAGTTCTTC.

This clone was found many times. The gene calls are TRBV28 and TRBJ2-3; 9 positions match TRBD1. The CDR3 loop spans 14 amino acids. V gave up 6 bases and J gave up 8 bases; unmatched junction bases: 9. CDR1 and CDR2 from the germline V gene are MDHEN and SYDVKM. CDR3 nucleotide sequence: TGTGCCAGCAGCCGGGACAGGGTCCCTGCTACGCAGTATTTT. Its translation is CASSRDRVPATQYF.

At least ten counts were recorded for this clone. J is TRBJ2-5 and V is TRBV10-3, with a tentative D call TRBD1 (5 bases). Trimming cost V 8 bases and J 4 bases, with 8 bases left between them. Germline assignment: CDR1 ENHRY and CDR2 SYGVKD. CDR3 length equals 11 residues. For the CDR3, the DNA is TGTGCCATCGGACAAGGAGAGACCCAGTACTTC. Translation gives CAIGQGETQYF.

The chain uses TRBV27 and TRBJ2-7, with D uncertain. V lost 3 bases to trimming and J lost 6 bases, with 3 bases between them. Germline values: CDR1 MNHEY, CDR2 SMNVEV (reference sequence). The CDR3 is 10 amino acids. The CDR3 nucleotides are TGTGCCAGCAGTTTCCCCGAGCAGTACTTC. It encodes CASSFPEQYF.

This clone was seen at least ten times. This chain connects TRBV15 to TRBJ2-7, with D perhaps matching TRBD1 or TRBD2 (5 bases each). The V gene's germline CDR1 is LNHNV and CDR2 YYDKDF (reference sequence). This CDR3 region has 14 residues. Trimming removed 4 bases at V and 3 bases at J, with 13 bases between. The CDR3 region is CATSTRDGGYEQYF. The CDR3 DNA reads as TGTGCCACCAGCACCCGGGACGGAGGCTACGAGCAGTACTTC.

The J gene is TRBJ1-2, the V gene TRBV4-2; no clear D gene. The CDR3 runs 14 residues. In germline, CDR1 is LGHNA, CDR2 YNFKEQ. V lost 1 base to trimming and J lost 7 bases, with 13 bases between them. CDR3 in amino acids: CASSQAMSSGGYTF. The CDR3 DNA reads as TGTGCCAGCAGCCAAGCGATGTCGAGTGGTGGCTACACCTTC.

This clone was detected only a few times. The CDR3 sequence is CASSEGRVDTEAFF. CDR3 in DNA: TGTGCCAGCAGTGAAGGCAGGGTGGACACTGAAGCTTTCTTT. The gene calls are TRBV6-1 and TRBJ1-1; tentatively, D is TRBD1 (5 bases). V dropped 1 base and J dropped 3 bases, with 9 bases sitting between them. The CDR3 is 14 residues long. The germline gives CDR1 MNHNS, CDR2 SASEGT.

The rearrangement links TRBV6-5 to TRBJ2-1; no definite D call. This CDR3 has 15 residues. CDR1 is MNHEY, CDR2 SVGAGI, per germline. With 6 bases removed from V and 2 bases from J, the gap between germline ends came to 14 bases. CDR3 sequence reads: CASRPSLGTYNEQFF. CDR3 DNA sequence: TGTGCCAGCAGGCCGAGCCTTGGCACCTACAATGAGCAGTTCTTC.

V gene TRBV11-2 combines with J gene TRBJ2-5; the match to TRBD1 covers 10 bases. Trimming cost V 3 bases and J 4 bases; bases outside gene matches: 5. CDR1 is SGHAT, CDR2 FQNNGV, per germline. The CDR3 is made up of 15 amino acids. CDR3 bases: TGTGCCAGCAGCTTCGGGACAGGGGCGGGAGAGACCCAGTACTTC. It yields the protein CASSFGTGAGETQYF.

The V gene is TRBV14, the J gene TRBJ2-1, with 12 positions matching TRBD2. CDR1 is SGHDN, CDR2 FVKESK, per germline. The CDR3 runs 14 residues. The J segment lost 8 bases and the V segment lost 5 bases, leaving 4 bases of the junction unmatched. CDR3 amino acids: CASSSTSGSHEQFF. The CDR3 DNA sequence: TGTGCCAGCAGCTCGACTAGCGGGAGCCATGAGCAGTTCTTC.

The chain employs TRBV19 and TRBJ2-5; possible D gene TRBD1, 6 bases. Trimming shortened V by 5 bases and J by 2 bases, and 12 bases separated the two germline ends. There are 14 residues in the CDR3. From germline, CDR1 is LNHDA and CDR2 SQIVND (reference sequence). The CDR3 sequence is CASSPMRGQETQYF. Here the CDR3 DNA reads TGTGCCAGTAGTCCCATGAGGGGGCAAGAGACCCAGTACTTC.

The rearrangement uses TRBV4-2 and TRBJ2-2; D may match TRBD1 or TRBD2 (5 bases each). Deletions cut 0 bases from V and 7 bases from J, with 9 bases between. The CDR3 is 14 residues long. The germline CDR1 and CDR2 sequences are LGHNA and YNFKEQ. Here the CDR3 DNA reads TGTGCCAGCAGCCAAGAATGGGGGAACGGGGAGCTGTTTTTT. Protein sequence: CASSQEWGNGELFF.

The V gene is TRBV30, the J gene TRBJ1-3; no reliable D call. Germline V lookup: CDR1 GTSNPN, CDR2 SVGIG (reference sequence). Trimming cost V 4 bases and J 0 bases, with 7 bases left between them. This CDR3 contains 13 residues. The CDR3 here is CAWTPFSGNTIYF. CDR3 in DNA: TGTGCCTGGACGCCCTTCTCTGGAAACACCATATATTTT.